This T cell receptor beta chain came from a study of cytomegalovirus exposure and HLA in healthy donors (dated by TCRdb to the late 2010s). With regard to the full study: According to an earlier analysis of a few hundred of the donors, about 180 million T cells yielded some 110 million unique TCR beta sequences and less than 300 Gb of sequence data. The aim of the study was to test whether cataloging public T cell receptors could identify signatures of past pathogen exposure. The later analysis used no new phenotypic data to find candidate immune exposures, relying instead on TCR beta sequences and their occurrence across donors. An early release that covered some 640 HLA-typed donors contained about 300 gigabases of sequencing data and 65 million to 100 million unique TCR sequences. In an earlier analysis of roughly 600 of the donors, high-throughput TCR beta sequencing was used to judge whether each TCR beta V gene segment behaved as functional or pseudogenic. Among the roughly 390 genotyped donors, approximately 77% belonged to the genetic ancestry cluster associated with self-reported Caucasian donors. Using immunosequencing, the study profiled T cell repertoires from 500 to 800 subjects and related those repertoires to cytomegalovirus serostatus. A later genetic analysis used genome-wide SNP genotypes for about 65% of the roughly 700 donors, treating that subset as a discovery cohort. In a later analysis, previously published TCR beta repertoires from several hundred donors were re-analyzed and high-resolution HLA genotyping was added so that TCR occurrence patterns could be studied. Because of strong linkage in the cohort, roughly five DR-DQ haplotypes were treated as single units for association and clustering. Typing coverage differed by locus: A, B, C, DRB1 and DQB1 were typed in about 620-640 donors, DQA1 in 500 to 550, DPA1 in 600 to 610, and DPB1 in around 490. A separate validation cohort of about 110 different subjects was used in addition to the 666-subject first cohort. To predict cytomegalovirus infection status, the study brought together high-throughput TCR immunosequencing, statistical association of individual TCRs with disease status, and machine learning. Across some 400 genotyped donors of the cohort, an average of roughly 250,000 unique TCR beta nucleotide sequences per donor were sequenced, and about a sixth of those sequences were non-productive. Class I and class II HLA loci were covered by the typing at four-digit resolution. Donor age, sex, ethnicity and CMV serostatus were compiled alongside the repertoire data. Every repertoire in the discovery cohort had been generated on one and the same sequencing platform. The full study reports these points: A later analysis reported that several top co-occurrence clusters appeared linked to parvovirus B19, influenza, CMV and Epstein-Barr virus. The authors suggested that the approach could potentially be extended to other disease states and immunological phenotypes. A later analysis found that most CMV-associated TCR beta chains appeared HLA-restricted, with HLA associations seemingly driven largely by CMV exposure. In an earlier analysis of fewer than 750 of the donors, most TCR beta V segments were observed in productive rearrangements about 90% or about 30% of the time, broadly matching IMGT annotations. In a later genetic analysis, a missense DCLRE1C variant was associated with V-gene and J-gene trimming of TCR beta chains, and the association was replicated in an independent cohort. In the study, around 150 TCR beta chains were listed as associated with cytomegalovirus. The classifier was reported to diagnose cytomegalovirus status with high specificity and sensitivity in both the original and validation cohorts. A later analysis found that HLA-associated TCR beta chains were more clonally expanded and had lower generation probabilities than equally common non-associated chains. Across donors, most TCR sequences were observed very rarely, whereas some public TCRs were present in many individuals. The sequencing pipeline was judged likely to have produced a cluster of highly shared sequence variants as a technical artifact. Only TCR beta chains were sequenced in this cohort, and the absence of alpha or paired-chain data limited detectable features. In vitro tests confirmed that a few of the cytomegalovirus-associated TCR beta chains recognize cytomegalovirus antigens. Over 15 rarely observed V segments, including chromosome 9 orphons, were excluded from the earlier analysis of several hundred of the donors because counts were too low. HLA typing was unavailable for some donors at each locus, so association tests used only the typed subset. When HLA alleles, especially DR and DQ, strongly co-occurred, attributing TCR associations to individual alleles was difficult. Because the 87-base-pair reads could not distinguish some IMGT-functional V segments, including TRBV6-2 and TRBV6-3, those segments were excluded. A further reported finding was that TCR beta sequences accurately predicted the HLA-A and HLA-B alleles for most subjects in the first cohort. Correlated functional status among segregating V segments might be attributable to linkage disequilibrium, but an unknown experimental factor could not be ruled out. Compared with the approximately 670-donor mean, donors in an Asian-associated ancestry cluster had fewer N-insertions in productive TCRs, according to a later genetic analysis. The presence/absence analyses assumed that sequencing depth was roughly uniform across donors, and that assumption may not be true. A later analysis found that TCR association rates varied across HLA loci, with DRB1 alleles showing the most associated TCRs and HLA-C alleles the fewest. In a later analysis, over 15,000 TCR beta sequences were associated with specific HLA alleles at a false discovery rate of 0.05. Immune exposure information for the cohort was limited to CMV serostatus.

Regarding this clone: Its recognized antigen is unknown. No much larger clone is present one base from it, and per-base qualities are unavailable.

In total, 666 healthy bone marrow donors made up the cohort. At the time of sampling, every cohort member was nominally healthy, though immune exposures that went unrecorded were likely present. The donor was CMV seronegative and belonged to the group of 350 or so seronegative cohort members. Each donor provided a peripheral blood sample, and peripheral blood mononuclear cells were used for TCR beta sequencing. Genomic DNA extraction from the blood cell samples was performed with the Qiagen DNeasy Blood Extraction Kit. Library prep was done by the immunoSEQ multiplex PCR assay. The multiplex PCR relied on a mix of 60 forward primers for TCR Vbeta segments and 13 reverse primers for TCR Jbeta segments. A multiplex PCR assay on genomic DNA amplified the CDR3 region of rearranged TCR beta genes. On the Illumina HiSeq System, the amplified TCR beta libraries were sequenced as 87-base-pair reads. The source study handled its data this way. In a later analysis, 77 million or so unique TCR beta chains were counted across the roughly 670 repertoires, and around 11 million of these chains were shared by at least two donors. Raw reads were error-corrected and collapsed into unique sequences with a nearest-neighbor algorithm that merged closely related sequences to remove PCR and sequencing errors. To assign V, D and J gene segments, CDR3 sequences were aligned to IMGT reference sequences. For a sequence to be retained, at least a six-nucleotide match to both a V gene segment and a J gene segment was required. Rearrangements were called productive when the CDR3 lacked stop codons and stayed in frame with V and J; all others were non-productive. Following IMGT convention, CDR3 was defined as the stretch from the second conserved V-encoded cysteine to the conserved J-encoded phenylalanine. In an earlier analysis of roughly 580 of the donors, sequences lacking an unambiguous match to a single V gene segment were excluded. In an earlier analysis of several hundred of the donors, V segments were called functional above 56.7% productive rearrangements and were called segregating when the between-donor standard deviation exceeded 5%. A statistical classification framework was built for diagnosing cytomegalovirus status from the catalog of TCR beta chain sequences. A later analysis assigned V and J genes by comparing TCR nucleotide sequences with IMGT/GENE-DB human TR gene sequences. In a later analysis, CDR3 sequences and most-parsimonious VDJ recombination scenarios were assigned using the TCRdist pipeline. In a later analysis, each TCR beta chain was defined by its CDR3 amino acid sequence together with its V-gene family, and reads lacking a unique V-gene family were excluded. As a way to deal with suspected cross-contamination and a sequencing artifact, a later analysis dropped 500 to 700 nucleotide sequences that were highly shared and had low generation probability. In a later analysis, a clonal expansion index was calculated for each public chain from normalized within-repertoire ranks of inferred template counts. In a later analysis, generation probabilities were computed using a VDJ recombination model fitted to out-of-frame rearrangements, and the results were checked against IGoR. Hypergeometric tests were used in a later analysis to score TCR-TCR, TCR-HLA and TCR-CMV co-occurrence, with a repertoire-size bias correction applied to the TCR pairs. A later analysis estimated false discovery rates by permuting HLA or CMV assignments 20 times. A later analysis grouped co-occurring TCRs with DBSCAN, adding TCRdist sequence similarity when clustering within HLA-allele-positive subsets. Repertoires with fewer than 30,000 or more than 120,000 public chains, plus five repertoires with anomalous nucleotide sharing, were excluded from co-occurrence clustering. TCRdb obtained this table from immuneACCESS and retained in-frame rearrangements with V and J assigned. These tables miss some clones; where compared with another copy, unresolved V genes account for less than half of the shortfall, and the remainder is unexplained. The D gene and trimming were derived from the DNA, and the V and J assignments and clone size from that table. The sample has roughly 200,000 clones on record, 87% of them singletons. The ten largest clones take up around 1.2% of the sample.

The CDR3 sequence holds 16 residues, the cysteine and phenylalanine included. Just CDR3 DNA is preserved here, 48 bases in frame from base 1. CDR1 and CDR2 (MDHEN, SYDVKM) derive from the germline V gene. Relative to germline, V is 4 bases shorter and J is 4 bases shorter, with 20 bases between their ends. The TCR was taken from a young man in good health and CMV-seronegative. In this chain, TRBV28 is recombined with TRBJ2-7; a tentative D call is TRBD1 (6 bases match). The sample comprised PBMCs. Here the CDR3 is given as CASSSPEQGTPYEQYF. The DNA is as follows: TGTGCCAGCAGTTCGCCTGAACAGGGAACTCCTTACGAGCAGTACTTC.